This TCR beta chain was profiled in a study of tumor-infiltrating lymphocytes in oesophageal squamous cell carcinoma. Per germline, CDR1 SGHVS and CDR2 FNYEAQ. The CDR3 is 16 amino acids. Note on this clonotype: The junction departs from germline at one end; a sequencing error may be responsible.

TCRdb independently ran MiXCR on the PCR reads; one entry per CDR3 protein. The table shows some 10,000 distinct CDR3 sequences, with around 50% occurring only once. The chain couples TRBV7-6 to TRBJ1-1, with a possible D match to TRBD1 (5 bases). This receptor was obtained from a male donor with esophageal squamous cell carcinoma. The sequenced sample consisted of esophageal tumor tissue. CDR3 bases: TGTGCCAGCAGCCCCGGGACTAGCGGGAGGGCCTACGAGCAGTACTTT. This encodes CASSPGTSGRAYEQYF. Together with reference TRBV7-6 and TRBJ1-1, the CDR3 gives the full variable domain: GAGVSQSPRYKVTKRGQDVALRCDPISGHVSLYWYRQALGQGPEFLTYFNYEAQQDKSGLPNDRFSAERPEGSISTLTIQRTEQRDSAMYRCASSPGTSGRAYEQYFGQGTRLTVV.